The clone carrying this TCR beta chain was observed a few times. The V and J ends lost 4 bases and 0 bases respectively, with 9 bases between them. CDR3 length: 13 amino acids. Germline CDR1 reads SQVTM; CDR2 reads ANQGSEA. The sample is drawn from a study of OX40 agonist ivuxolimab in advanced cancers. In the study overall: Dose-escalation patients were diagnosed with hepatocellular carcinoma, melanoma, renal cell cancer or head and neck cancer.

Assay used: immunoSEQ multiplex PCR; TCRdb lists only in-frame clones, some missing. In the table there are under 65,000 clones, 80% to 90% of which are singletons. The sequence was obtained from an adult with an advanced solid tumor such as melanoma, head and neck, liver or kidney cancer. V usage is TRBV29-1 and J usage is TRBJ1-1, with no clear D. The sample was CD4+ or CD8+ T cells sorted from blood, taken in a trial of the OX40 agonist ivuxolimab. This CDR3 is CSVGVNVNTEAFF. In DNA form, the CDR3 reads TGCAGCGTTGGCGTAAATGTGAACACTGAAGCTTTCTTT.